A selection of T cell receptor beta chains follows, all from one sample in a study of PD-L1 blockade in urothelial cancer. Only in-frame clones appear in the TCRdb table, and some are missing; sequencing was by immunoSEQ multiplex PCR. The sample has around 63,000 clones, roughly 77% seen once. Sequenced here: PBMCs, sampled around atezolizumab (anti-PD-L1) treatment. The origin of the receptors is an older man with urothelial cancer. Each CDR3 is given with its conserved first and last residue. Fields, in order: clone size, J gene, V gene, D gene, CDR3 DNA, CDR3 protein. A D gene is named only where the DNA matches it firmly. Not every row has a clone size; where given, it reads once, few, many or a size class.

>.|TRBJ1-1|TRBV27|TRBD1
TGTGCCAGCAGTTTAAAAGGACAGGGTAGCAACACTGAAGCTTTCTTT
CASSLKGQGSNTEAFF
>.|TRBJ2-2|TRBV7-2|.
TGTGCCAGCGCCAGATCCACCGGGGAGCTGTTTTTT
CASARSTGELFF
>.|TRBJ2-3|TRBV5-1|.
TGCGCCAGCAGCTTGGTCGACAGGATCTTTACAGATACGCAGTATTTT
CASSLVDRIFTDTQYF
>.|TRBJ1-5|TRBV6-6|.
TGTGCCAGCAGGCCGGGGGGGTATCAGCCCCAGCATTTT
CASRPGGYQPQHF
>.|TRBJ1-4|TRBV30|.
TGTGCCCACCGTTCGAAAGGGAGAAATGAAAAACTGTTTTTT
CAHRSKGRNEKLFF
>.|TRBJ1-1|TRBV27|.
TGTGCCAGCAGTTTATGGGCCTCCCTGCAGGGGAACACTGAAGCTTTCTTT
CASSLWASLQGNTEAFF
>.|TRBJ1-1|TRBV9|.
TGTGCCAGCAGCGTACGAACAGGGCAGGAGGCTGAAGCTTTCTTT
CASSVRTGQEAEAFF
>.|TRBJ2-5|TRBV29-1|TRBD1
TGCAGCGTGGTGGACAGGGGAAGGACGGAGACCCAGTACTTC
CSVVDRGRTETQYF
>few|TRBJ2-1|TRBV7-9|TRBD1
TGTGCCAGCAGCCCCGACAGGGCTCGGTACAATGAGCAGTTCTTC
CASSPDRARYNEQFF
>.|TRBJ2-5|TRBV4-2|TRBD2
TGTGCCAGCAGCCTTATAGCGGGAGGCGAGGAGACCCAGTACTTC
CASSLIAGGEETQYF
>.|TRBJ2-1|TRBV9|TRBD2
TGTGCCAGCACCCCCACTAGCGGGAGCTACAATGAGCAGTTCTTC
CASTPTSGSYNEQFF
>.|TRBJ2-1|TRBV4-1|TRBD2
TGCGCCAGCAGCCAAGAGTGGCGGACTAGAAGCATCAATGAGCAGTTCTTC
CASSQEWRTRSINEQFF
>.|TRBJ2-3|TRBV18|.
TGTGCCAGCTCACCTTTATTAGTGGTTCCCTCGGGGAGCACAGATACGCAGTATTTT
CASSPLLVVPSGSTDTQYF
>.|TRBJ2-7|TRBV4-3|.
TGCGCCAGCAGCCCGTTAGGGGCTTCCGCCTACGAGCAGTACTTC
CASSPLGASAYEQYF
>.|TRBJ2-2|TRBV11-2|TRBD2
TGTGCCAGCAGCACAGCGACCGGGGAGGGCGGTGACACCGGGGAGCTGTTTTTT
CASSTATGEGGDTGELFF
>.|TRBJ2-2|TRBV2|.
TGTGCCAGCAGTCAGGGACTCCCCGCGAACACCGGGGAGCTGTTTTTT
CASSQGLPANTGELFF
>.|TRBJ2-3|TRBV21-1|.
TGTGCCAGCAGCAAAGAGGGTATTTGGGGGACTAGCGGCACAGATACGCAGTATTTT
CASSKEGIWGTSGTDTQYF